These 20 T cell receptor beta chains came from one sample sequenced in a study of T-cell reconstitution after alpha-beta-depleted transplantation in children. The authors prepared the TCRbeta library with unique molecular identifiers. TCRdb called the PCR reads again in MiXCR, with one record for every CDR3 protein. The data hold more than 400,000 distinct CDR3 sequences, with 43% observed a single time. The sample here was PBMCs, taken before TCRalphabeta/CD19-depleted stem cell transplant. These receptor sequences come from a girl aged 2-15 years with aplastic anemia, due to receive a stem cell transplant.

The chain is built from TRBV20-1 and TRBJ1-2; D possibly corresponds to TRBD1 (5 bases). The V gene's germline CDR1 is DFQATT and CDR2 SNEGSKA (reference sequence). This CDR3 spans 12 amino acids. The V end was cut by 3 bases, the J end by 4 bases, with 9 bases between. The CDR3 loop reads CSASRVTYGYTF. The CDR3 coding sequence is TGCAGTGCTAGCAGGGTTACCTATGGCTACACCTTC.

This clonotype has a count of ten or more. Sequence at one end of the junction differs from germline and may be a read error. The CDR3 DNA reads as TGTGCCAGCAGCTTAGCGAGTTCTTACAATGAGCAGTTCTTC. Its protein is CASSLASSYNEQFF. The chain joins TRBV5-1 to TRBJ2-1; TRBD2 might be the D (5 bases). CDR1 is SGHRS, CDR2 YFSETQ, per germline. This CDR3 is 14 amino acids long.

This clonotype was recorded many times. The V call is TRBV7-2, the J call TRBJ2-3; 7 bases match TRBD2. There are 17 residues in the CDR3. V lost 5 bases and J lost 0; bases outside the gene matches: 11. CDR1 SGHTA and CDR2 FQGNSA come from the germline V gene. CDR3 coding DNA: TGTGCCAGCAGCCCTCTTCAACTAGCGAAGAGCACAGATACGCAGTATTTT. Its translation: CASSPLQLAKSTDTQYF.

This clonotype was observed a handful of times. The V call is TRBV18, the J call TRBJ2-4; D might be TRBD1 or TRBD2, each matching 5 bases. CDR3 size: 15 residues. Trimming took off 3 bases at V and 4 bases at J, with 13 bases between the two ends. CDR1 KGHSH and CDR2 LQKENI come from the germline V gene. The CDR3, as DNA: TGTGCCAGCTCACCGCCGGGACCGGGGAAAAACATTCAGTACTTC. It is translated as CASSPPGPGKNIQYF.

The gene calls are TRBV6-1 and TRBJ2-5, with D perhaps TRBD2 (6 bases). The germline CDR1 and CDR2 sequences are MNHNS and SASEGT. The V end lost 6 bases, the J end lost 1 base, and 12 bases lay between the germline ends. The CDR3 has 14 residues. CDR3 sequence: CASSAAGLQETQYF. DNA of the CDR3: TGTGCCAGCAGCGCCGCGGGACTCCAAGAGACCCAGTACTTC.

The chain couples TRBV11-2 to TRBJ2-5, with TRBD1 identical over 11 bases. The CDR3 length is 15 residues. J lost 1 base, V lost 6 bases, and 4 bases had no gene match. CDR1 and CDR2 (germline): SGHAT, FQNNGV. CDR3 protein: CASRGQGAPQETQYF. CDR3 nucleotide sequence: TGTGCCAGCAGAGGACAGGGGGCGCCCCAAGAGACCCAGTACTTC.

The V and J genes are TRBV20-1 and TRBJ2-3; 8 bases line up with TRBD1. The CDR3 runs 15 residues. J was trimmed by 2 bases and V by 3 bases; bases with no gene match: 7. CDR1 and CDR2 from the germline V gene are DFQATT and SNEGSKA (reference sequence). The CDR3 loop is CSASKTGEVTDTQYF. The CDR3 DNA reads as TGCAGTGCTAGTAAGACAGGGGAGGTCACAGATACGCAGTATTTT.

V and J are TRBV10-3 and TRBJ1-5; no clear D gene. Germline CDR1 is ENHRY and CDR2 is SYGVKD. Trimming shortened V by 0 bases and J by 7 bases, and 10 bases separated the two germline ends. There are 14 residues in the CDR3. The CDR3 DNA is TGTGCCATCAGTGAGTCTGCTAGGGCGCAGCCCCAGCATTTT. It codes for CAISESARAQPQHF.

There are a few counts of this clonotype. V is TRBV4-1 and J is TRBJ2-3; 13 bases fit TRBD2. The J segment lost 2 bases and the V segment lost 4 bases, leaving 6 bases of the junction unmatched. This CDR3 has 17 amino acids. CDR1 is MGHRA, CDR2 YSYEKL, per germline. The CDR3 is CASSLGLAGNPTDTQYF. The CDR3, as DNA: TGCGCCAGCAGCCTGGGACTAGCGGGAAATCCCACAGATACGCAGTATTTT.

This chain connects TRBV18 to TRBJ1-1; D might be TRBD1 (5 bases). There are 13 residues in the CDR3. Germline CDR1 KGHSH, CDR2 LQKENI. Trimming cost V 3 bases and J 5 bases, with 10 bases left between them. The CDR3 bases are TGTGCCAGCTCACCTGGGGCAGGAACTGAAGCTTTCTTT. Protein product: CASSPGAGTEAFF.

The CDR3 here is CASSLQGFKDEAFF. The CDR3 DNA sequence: TGTGCCAGTAGCCTACAGGGGTTTAAAGATGAAGCTTTCTTT. The V and J genes are TRBV19 and TRBJ1-1; TRBD1 matches at 7 bases. Germline V gives CDR1 LNHDA, CDR2 SQIVND (reference sequence). Trimming took 6 bases from V and 7 from J; bases not matched to a gene: 11. The CDR3 totals 14 residues.

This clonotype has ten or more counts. The CDR3 reads CASRPTVGTGELFF. The CDR3 DNA sequence: TGTGCCAGCAGGCCTACGGTGGGGACCGGGGAGCTGTTTTTT. This chain joins TRBV28 and TRBJ2-2; D is uncertain. This CDR3 spans 14 amino acids. Germline V lookup: CDR1 MDHEN, CDR2 SYDVKM. V lost 6 bases and J lost 5, with 13 bases in between.

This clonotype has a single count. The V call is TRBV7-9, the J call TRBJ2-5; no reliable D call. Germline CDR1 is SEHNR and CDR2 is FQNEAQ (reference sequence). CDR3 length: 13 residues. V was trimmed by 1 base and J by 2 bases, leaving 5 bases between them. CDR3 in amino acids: CASSLDTQETQYF. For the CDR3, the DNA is TGTGCCAGCAGCTTAGACACTCAAGAGACCCAGTACTTC.

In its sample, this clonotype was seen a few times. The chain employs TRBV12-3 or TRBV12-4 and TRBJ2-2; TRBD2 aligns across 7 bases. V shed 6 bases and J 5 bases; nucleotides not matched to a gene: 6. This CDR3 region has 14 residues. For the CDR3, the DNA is TGTGCCAGCAGCTCCAACGGGGGGACCGGGGAGCTGTTTTTT. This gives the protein CASSSNGGTGELFF.

The CDR3 spells CASSYSVSPYEQYF. In nucleotides, the CDR3 is TGTGCCAGCAGTTACTCGGTTAGCCCCTACGAGCAGTACTTC. The chain uses TRBV6-2 or TRBV6-3 and TRBJ2-7; the D is unclear. Germline V gene data show CDR1 as MNHEY and CDR2 as SVGEGT. The CDR3 has 14 amino acids. The V end was cut by 0 bases, the J end by 2 bases, with 8 bases between.

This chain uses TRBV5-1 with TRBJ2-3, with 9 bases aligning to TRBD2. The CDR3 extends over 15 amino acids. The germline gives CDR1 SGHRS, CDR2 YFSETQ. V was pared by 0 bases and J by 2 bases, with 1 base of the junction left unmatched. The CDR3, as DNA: TGCGCCAGCAGCTTGGTGGGACTAGCCACAGATACGCAGTATTTT. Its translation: CASSLVGLATDTQYF.

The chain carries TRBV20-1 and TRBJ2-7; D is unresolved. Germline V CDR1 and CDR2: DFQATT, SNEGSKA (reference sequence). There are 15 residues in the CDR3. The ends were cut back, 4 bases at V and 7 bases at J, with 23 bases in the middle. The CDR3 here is CSANWAGAPHWEQYF. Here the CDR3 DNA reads TGCAGTGCTAACTGGGCAGGCGCCCCGCATTGGGAGCAGTACTTC.

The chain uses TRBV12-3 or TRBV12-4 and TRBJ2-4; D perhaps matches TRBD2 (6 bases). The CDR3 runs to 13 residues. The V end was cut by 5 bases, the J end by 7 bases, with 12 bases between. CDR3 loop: CASSPGLANIQYF. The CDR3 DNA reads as TGTGCCAGCAGTCCGGGACTGGCGAACATTCAGTACTTC.

The CDR3 region is CASGSAGTGAYEQYF. DNA of the CDR3: TGTGCCAGCGGCTCCGCCGGGACAGGAGCCTACGAGCAGTACTTC. The rearrangement joins TRBV28 to TRBJ2-7; the match to TRBD1 covers 8 bases. The CDR3 has 15 amino acids. J lost 2 bases, V lost 8 bases, and 11 bases had no gene match. Germline values: CDR1 MDHEN, CDR2 SYDVKM.

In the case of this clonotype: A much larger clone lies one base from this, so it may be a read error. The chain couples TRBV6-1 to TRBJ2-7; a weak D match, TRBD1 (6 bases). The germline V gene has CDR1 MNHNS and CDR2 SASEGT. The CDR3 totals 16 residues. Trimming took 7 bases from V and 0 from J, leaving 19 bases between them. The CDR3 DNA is TGTGCCAGCACTCCCCTGACAGGCTCCCACTCCTACGAGCAGTACTTC. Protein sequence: CASTPLTGSHSYEQYF.